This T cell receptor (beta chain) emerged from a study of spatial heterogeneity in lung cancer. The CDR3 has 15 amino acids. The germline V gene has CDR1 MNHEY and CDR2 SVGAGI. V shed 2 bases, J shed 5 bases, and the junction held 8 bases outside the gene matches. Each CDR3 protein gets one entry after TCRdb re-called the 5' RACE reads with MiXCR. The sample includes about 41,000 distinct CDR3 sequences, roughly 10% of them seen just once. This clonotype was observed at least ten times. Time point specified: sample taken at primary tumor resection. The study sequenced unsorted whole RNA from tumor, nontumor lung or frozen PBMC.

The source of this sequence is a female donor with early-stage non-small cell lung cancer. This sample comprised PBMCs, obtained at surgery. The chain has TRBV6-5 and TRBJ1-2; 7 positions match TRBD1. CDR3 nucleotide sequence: TGTGCCAGCAGTTACCGAGGGACAGCCCCATATGGCTACACCTTC. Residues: CASSYRGTAPYGYTF.